Listed here are 3 T cell receptor beta chains from one sample, sequenced in a study of blood T cell repertoires in COVID-19. Libraries were prepared by immunoSEQ multiplex PCR; TCRdb keeps only in-frame clonotypes and omits some of them. The sample shows roughly 500,000 clones, around nine tenths of them seen only once. The sequenced sample consisted of PBMCs or T cells enriched from blood (not recorded which). These receptor sequences come from a woman between 40 and 55 years old who had recovered from COVID-19.

The V gene is TRBV29-1, the J gene TRBJ2-3, with TRBD1 matching over 8 bases. CDR1 and CDR2 (germline): SQVTM, ANQGSEA. V lost 5 bases, J lost 2 bases, and 9 bases stayed unmatched. The CDR3 length is 15 residues. CDR3 in DNA: TGCAGCGTTAGGAACAGGGGGTCCGACACAGATACGCAGTATTTT. Its protein is CSVRNRGSDTDTQYF.

The chain links TRBV4-1 to TRBJ2-3; D might be TRBD2 (6 bases). Trimming took 1 base from V and 0 from J, leaving 17 bases between them. Germline V gene data show CDR1 as MGHRA and CDR2 as YSYEKL. The length of the CDR3 is 18 residues. CDR3 DNA sequence: TGCGCCAGCAGCCAAGGCACTCGGGCGGGGAGTAGCACAGATACGCAGTATTTT. This codes for CASSQGTRAGSSTDTQYF.

V usage is TRBV6-5 and J usage is TRBJ1-1, with a weak D call TRBD1 (5 bases). The CDR3 has 13 amino acids. From germline, CDR1 is MNHEY and CDR2 SVGAGI. V was trimmed by 6 bases and J by 7 bases, leaving 15 bases between them. For the CDR3, the DNA is TGTGCCAGCAGGATTCCTGGGGACTATGAAGCTTTCTTT. Translation: CASRIPGDYEAFF.